This passage covers 21 T cell receptor beta chains from one sample sequenced in a study of T cells in Graves' hyperthyroidism and ophthalmopathy. RNA transcripts yielded amplified TCR beta CDR3 regions. RT-PCR in the first round (using the HTBI primer set) targeted the TCR CDR3. Each CDR3 protein gets one entry after TCRdb re-called the multiplex PCR reads with MiXCR. The table lists approximately 600,000 distinct CDR3 sequences, roughly 20% of them singletons. Sequencing was carried out using blood. The receptors come from a man aged 30 to 39 with Graves' ophthalmopathy.

This sequence joins TRBV7-6 and TRBJ1-2, with TRBD1 as a possible D gene (6 bases). Trimming removed 5 bases from V and 4 bases from J, with 17 bases in between. CDR3 length equals 15 residues. Germline V gene sequence: CDR1 SGHVS, CDR2 FNYEAQ. In DNA form, the CDR3 reads TGTGCCAGCAGCCCAGGGGCAGGTGCCATCTATGGCTACACCTTC. The encoded protein is CASSPGAGAIYGYTF.

The table lists this clonotype with a few counts. This chain links TRBV6-1 with TRBJ2-2, with 7 bases matching TRBD2. After removal of 3 bases from V and 5 bases from J, the junction contained 3 bases not matched to a gene. Per germline, CDR1 MNHNS and CDR2 SASEGT. This CDR3 is 14 amino acids long. CDR3 in DNA: TGTGCCAGCAGTGAGGGAGGGGAAACCGGGGAGCTGTTTTTT. The encoded protein is CASSEGGETGELFF.

This clonotype was observed a handful of times. V gene TRBV2 combines with J gene TRBJ1-3; D is uncertain. Germline V CDR1 and CDR2: SNHLY, FYNNEI. Trimming pared 7 bases from V and 0 bases from J, leaving 13 bases between. This CDR3 comprises 15 residues. For the CDR3, the DNA is TGTGCCAGCATCGAAGACCGGACCTCTGGAAACACCATATATTTT. Translating gives CASIEDRTSGNTIYF.

The chain uses TRBV10-3 and TRBJ1-1; D may be TRBD1 (6 bases). The CDR3 spans 16 residues. Germline assignment: CDR1 ENHRY and CDR2 SYGVKD. V was trimmed by 4 bases and J by 2 bases, leaving 17 bases between them. CDR3: CAISGGQGPINTEAFF. The CDR3 coding sequence is TGTGCCATCAGTGGGGGGCAGGGTCCTATAAACACTGAAGCTTTCTTT.

At least ten counts were recorded for this clonotype. J is TRBJ2-7 and V is TRBV2; D remains unclear. The V and J ends lost 0 bases and 3 bases respectively, with 0 bases between them. The CDR3 has 11 residues. Germline CDR1 and CDR2: SNHLY and FYNNEI. In DNA form, the CDR3 reads TGTGCCAGCAGTGAAGCCTACGAGCAGTACTTC. Amino acid sequence: CASSEAYEQYF.

The J gene is TRBJ1-6, the V gene TRBV28; no definite D call. Germline V gene lookup returns CDR1 MDHEN and CDR2 SYDVKM. The CDR3 has 17 residues. V was shortened by 6 bases and J by 1 base, with 16 bases between the two germline ends. The CDR3, as DNA: TGTGCCAGCAGGTGGGGTTATAAGGGATCCTATAATTCACCCCTCCACTTT. It is translated as CASRWGYKGSYNSPLHF. The full variable domain, with the rest looked up from reference TRBV28 and TRBJ1-6, is DVKVTQSSRYLVKRTGEKVFLECVQDMDHENMFWYRQDPGLGLRLIYFSYDVKMKEKGDIPEGYSVSREKKERFSLILESASTNQTSMYLCASRWGYKGSYNSPLHFGNGTRLTVT.

Many counts were recorded for this clonotype. This chain joins TRBV5-1 and TRBJ2-7, with D perhaps given as TRBD1 or TRBD2 (5 bases each). In germline, CDR1 is SGHRS, CDR2 YFSETQ. The germline V and J ends were trimmed by 4 bases and 6 bases, with 11 bases remaining between them. The CDR3 covers 12 residues. The CDR3 loop is CASSRTRGEQYF. In DNA form, the CDR3 reads TGCGCCAGCAGCCGCACGAGGGGCGAGCAGTACTTC.

V is TRBV7-6 and J is TRBJ2-1; TRBD2 might be the D (6 bases). The CDR3 has 16 amino acids. V was cut by 2 bases and J by 10 bases, with 21 bases left in between. Germline CDR1 reads SGHVS; CDR2 reads FNYEAQ. Written as DNA, the CDR3 is TGTGCCAGCAGCTTATCGGGCGGGGCCCGTGTCGACGAGCAGTTCTTC. Protein product: CASSLSGGARVDEQFF.

V gene TRBV19 combines with J gene TRBJ1-1; 7 bases align to TRBD1. Germline CDR1 and CDR2: LNHDA and SQIVND (reference sequence). The CDR3 covers 14 residues. J gave up 7 bases and V 4 bases, and 9 bases lay outside the gene matches. The CDR3 bases are TGTGCCAGTAGTACTACGGGGACAGCCTTTGAAGCTTTCTTT. Its protein is CASSTTGTAFEAFF.

This clonotype was seen a handful of times. CDR3 DNA sequence: TGTGCCAGCAGCGTAGACGCGGGAGTCAATGAGCAGTTCTTC. Translating gives CASSVDAGVNEQFF. The V and J genes are TRBV9 and TRBJ2-1; the match to TRBD2 covers 7 bases. J gave up 6 bases and V 0 bases, and 3 bases lay outside the gene matches. CDR3 length: 14 residues. Per germline, CDR1 SGDLS and CDR2 YYNGEE.

The chain uses TRBV12-3 or TRBV12-4 and TRBJ1-3; no clear D. Deletions cut 5 bases from V and 2 bases from J, with 16 bases between. The CDR3 spans 16 residues. The CDR3 DNA reads as TGTGCCAGCAGTCTTGACCAGGAAGCTGCTGGAAACACCATATATTTT. It codes for CASSLDQEAAGNTIYF.

J is TRBJ2-1 and V is TRBV12-3 or TRBV12-4; tentatively, D is TRBD1 (5 bases). The CDR3 runs 16 residues. Trimming removed 6 bases from V and 2 bases from J, with 17 bases in between. In DNA, the CDR3 is TGTGCCAGCAGGGGCTTCGTGCAGGGAACCTACAATGAGCAGTTCTTC. This codes for CASRGFVQGTYNEQFF.

The chain joins TRBV6-2 or TRBV6-3 to TRBJ1-3; 7 bases match TRBD1. Unmatched junction bases numbered 6, after V lost 4 bases and J lost 0 bases. In germline, CDR1 is MNHEY, CDR2 SVGEGT. The CDR3 loop spans 16 amino acids. CDR3 nucleotides: TGTGCCAGCAGTTCTCCGACAGGGAGCTCTGGAAACACCATATATTTT. As protein: CASSSPTGSSGNTIYF.

This clonotype was counted many times. The chain couples TRBV28 to TRBJ2-5; 7 bases are shared with TRBD1. The CDR3 extends over 13 amino acids. CDR1 and CDR2 (germline): MDHEN, SYDVKM. The trim removed 5 bases at V and 5 bases at J, leaving 5 bases unmatched. CDR3 protein: CASSERGLETQYF. CDR3 DNA: TGTGCCAGCAGTGAAAGGGGGCTGGAGACCCAGTACTTC. Filled out from reference TRBV28 and TRBJ2-5, the complete variable domain reads DVKVTQSSRYLVKRTGEKVFLECVQDMDHENMFWYRQDPGLGLRLIYFSYDVKMKEKGDIPEGYSVSREKKERFSLILESASTNQTSMYLCASSERGLETQYFGPGTRLLVL.

There are a few counts of this clonotype. The chain joins TRBV28 to TRBJ1-3, with unresolved D. The germline V and J ends were trimmed by 5 bases and 1 base, with 27 bases remaining between them. Per germline, CDR1 MDHEN and CDR2 SYDVKM. The CDR3 loop spans 20 amino acids. The DNA for the CDR3 is TGTGCCAGCAGTCTAGACCTTTCGGTCACGGGCCTACCTTCTGGAAACACCATATATTTT. This sequence encodes CASSLDLSVTGLPSGNTIYF.

This clonotype was counted many times. One junction end does not reproduce the germline sequence, and a read error may be involved. The CDR3 is CASSLAPSYVSADRSEAFF. The CDR3 coding sequence is TGTGCCAGCAGCCTAGCCCCTAGCTATGTTTCGGCCGACAGATCCGAAGCTTTCTTT. This sequence joins TRBV7-2 and TRBJ1-1; D may be TRBD1 (5 bases). Germline loops: CDR1 SGHTA, CDR2 FQGNSA. The length of the CDR3 is 19 residues.

This clonotype has a handful of counts. The CDR3, as DNA: TGTGCCAGCAGCTTGTCGACAGGGGGCCGTGGCACCGGGGAGCTGTTTTTT. It codes for CASSLSTGGRGTGELFF. The V and J genes are TRBV5-5 and TRBJ2-2; 10 bases map to TRBD1. This CDR3 has 17 residues. Germline V gene lookup returns CDR1 SGHKS and CDR2 YYEKEE (reference sequence). Trimming removed 1 base from V and 4 bases from J; junction bases left unmatched: 7.

As to this clonotype: This sequence may be a read error, since a much larger clone differs from it by one base. The V call is TRBV12-3 or TRBV12-4, the J call TRBJ2-1; D not resolved. CDR3 size: 14 residues. CDR3 DNA: TGTGCCAGCAGTGTCTTAGACTCCCACAATGGGCAGTTCTTC. As protein: CASSVLDSHNGQFF.

This clonotype showed up just a few times. V is TRBV9 and J is TRBJ2-1; maybe TRBD1 (5 bases). Germline values: CDR1 SGDLS, CDR2 YYNGEE. Trimming removed 5 bases from V and 7 bases from J, with 7 bases in between. There are 11 residues in the CDR3. CDR3 in amino acids: CASSGANEQFF. CDR3 DNA: TGTGCCAGCAGTGGGGCGAATGAGCAGTTCTTC. The variable domain in full, with the rest retrieved from reference TRBV9 and TRBJ2-1, is DSGVTQTPKHLITATGQRVTLRCSPRSGDLSVYWYQQSLDQGLQFLIQYYNGEERAKGNILERFSAQQFPDLHSELNLSSLELGDSALYFCASSGANEQFFGPGTRLTVL.

This chain links TRBV28 with TRBJ1-2, with 12 bases matching TRBD1. Germline CDR1 MDHEN, CDR2 SYDVKM. The CDR3 is 15 residues long. The junction had 5 bases not matched to a gene; V was cut back by 6 bases and J by 3 bases. The CDR3 sequence is CASRGDRGQDYGYTF. The CDR3 bases are TGTGCCAGCAGGGGGGACAGGGGGCAAGACTATGGCTACACCTTC.

The V and J genes are TRBV20-1 and TRBJ1-2; D not resolved. V shed 1 base and J shed 3 bases, with 3 bases lying between them. The CDR3 consists of 11 residues. The germline V gene has CDR1 DFQATT and CDR2 SNEGSKA (reference sequence). CDR3 residues: CSARAHYGYTF. The CDR3 DNA sequence: TGCAGTGCTAGAGCTCACTATGGCTACACCTTC.